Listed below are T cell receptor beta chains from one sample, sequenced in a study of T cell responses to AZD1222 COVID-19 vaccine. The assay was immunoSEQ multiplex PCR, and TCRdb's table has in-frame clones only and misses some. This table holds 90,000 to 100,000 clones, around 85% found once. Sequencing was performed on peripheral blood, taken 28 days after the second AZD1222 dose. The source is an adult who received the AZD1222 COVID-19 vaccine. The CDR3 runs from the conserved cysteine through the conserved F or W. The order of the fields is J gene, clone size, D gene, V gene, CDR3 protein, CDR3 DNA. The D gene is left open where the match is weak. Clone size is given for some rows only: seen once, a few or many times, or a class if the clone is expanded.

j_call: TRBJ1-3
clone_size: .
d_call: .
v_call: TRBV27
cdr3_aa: CASRITYSGNTIYF
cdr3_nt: TGTGCCAGCAGGATTACTTATTCTGGAAACACCATATATTTT

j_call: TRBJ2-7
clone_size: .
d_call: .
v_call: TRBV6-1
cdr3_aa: CASSSPGYEQYF
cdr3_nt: TGTGCCAGCAGTTCCCCGGGTTACGAGCAGTACTTC

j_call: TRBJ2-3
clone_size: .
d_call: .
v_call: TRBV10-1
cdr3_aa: CASSPGLSTDTQYF
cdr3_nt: TGCGCCAGCAGCCCGGGACTGAGCACAGATACGCAGTATTTT

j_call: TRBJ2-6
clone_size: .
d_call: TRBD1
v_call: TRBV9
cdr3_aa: CASSARQGVNSGANVLTF
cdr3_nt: TGTGCCAGCAGCGCTAGACAGGGGGTGAACTCTGGGGCCAACGTCCTGACTTTC

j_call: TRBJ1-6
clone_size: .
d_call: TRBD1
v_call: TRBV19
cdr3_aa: CASSSEGTANSPLHF
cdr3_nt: TGTGCCAGTAGCTCTGAGGGGACAGCTAATTCACCCCTCCACTTT

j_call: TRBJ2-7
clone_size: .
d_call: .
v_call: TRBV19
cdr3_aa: CASSSGTAYEQYF
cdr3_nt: TGTGCCAGTAGTTCCGGGACGGCCTACGAGCAGTACTTC

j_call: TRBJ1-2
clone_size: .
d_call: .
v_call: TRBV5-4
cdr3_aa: CASSLGASYGYTF
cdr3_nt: TGTGCCAGCAGCTTGGGGGCCAGCTATGGCTACACCTTC

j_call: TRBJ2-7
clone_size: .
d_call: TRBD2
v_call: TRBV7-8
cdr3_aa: CASSPRTSGRPYEQYF
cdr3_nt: TGTGCCAGCAGCCCGCGGACTAGCGGGAGGCCCTACGAGCAGTACTTC

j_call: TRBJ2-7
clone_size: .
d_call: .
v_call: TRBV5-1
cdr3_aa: CASSSRPQGEQYF
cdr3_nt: TGCGCCAGCAGCTCCCGCCCTCAGGGAGAGCAGTACTTC

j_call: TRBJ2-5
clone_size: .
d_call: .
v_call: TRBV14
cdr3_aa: CASSQERVAEETQYF
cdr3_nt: TGTGCCAGCAGCCAAGAGCGGGTAGCAGAAGAGACCCAGTACTTC

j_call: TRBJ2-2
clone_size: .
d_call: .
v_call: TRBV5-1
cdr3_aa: CASSPRASSGTGELFF
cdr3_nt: TGCGCCAGCAGCCCCCGGGCTTCGTCGGGGACCGGGGAGCTGTTTTTT

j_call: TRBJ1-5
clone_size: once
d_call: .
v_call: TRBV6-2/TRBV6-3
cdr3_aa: CASSYSGGNQPQHF
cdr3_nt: TGTGCCAGCAGTTACTCAGGGGGTAATCAGCCCCAGCATTTT

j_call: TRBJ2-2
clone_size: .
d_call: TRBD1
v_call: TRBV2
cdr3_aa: CASRKSGGSGELFF
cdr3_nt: TGTGCCAGCAGAAAATCAGGGGGTTCCGGGGAGCTGTTTTTT

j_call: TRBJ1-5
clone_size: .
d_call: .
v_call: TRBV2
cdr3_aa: CASSEVTGNQPQHF
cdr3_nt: TGTGCCAGCAGTGAGGTCACAGGGAATCAGCCCCAGCATTTT

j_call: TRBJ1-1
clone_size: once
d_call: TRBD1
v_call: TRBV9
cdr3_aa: CASSAHPDREGTEAFF
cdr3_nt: TGTGCCAGCAGCGCGCATCCCGACAGGGAGGGGACTGAAGCTTTCTTT

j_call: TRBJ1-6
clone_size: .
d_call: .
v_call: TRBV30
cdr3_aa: CAWSVRPSNSPLHF
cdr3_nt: TGTGCCTGGAGTGTACGACCCAGTAATTCACCCCTCCACTTT

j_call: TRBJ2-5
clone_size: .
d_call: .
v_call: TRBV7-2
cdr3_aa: CASSPYTGTGETQYF
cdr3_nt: TGTGCCAGCAGCCCATATACCGGGACGGGGGAGACCCAGTACTTC

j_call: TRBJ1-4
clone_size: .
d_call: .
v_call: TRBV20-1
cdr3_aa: CSASAFVTNEKLFF
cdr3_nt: TGCAGTGCTAGTGCCTTTGTGACTAATGAAAAACTGTTTTTT

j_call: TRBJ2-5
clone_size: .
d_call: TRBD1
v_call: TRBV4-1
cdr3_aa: CASSRDTGGVWETQYF
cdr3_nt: TGCGCCAGCAGCCGAGATACAGGGGGCGTCTGGGAGACCCAGTACTTC

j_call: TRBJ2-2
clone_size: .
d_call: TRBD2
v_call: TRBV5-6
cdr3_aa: CASSFSSGSPGELFF
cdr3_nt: TGTGCCAGCAGCTTTAGTAGCGGGAGCCCCGGGGAGCTGTTTTTT

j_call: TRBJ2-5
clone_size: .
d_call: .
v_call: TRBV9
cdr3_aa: CASSHRGGGETQYF
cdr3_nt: TGTGCCAGCAGCCACAGGGGAGGAGGAGAGACCCAGTACTTC

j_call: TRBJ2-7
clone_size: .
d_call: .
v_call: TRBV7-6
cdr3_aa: CASSLVGEVSEQYF
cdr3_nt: TGTGCCAGCAGCTTAGTAGGGGAAGTGAGCGAGCAGTACTTC

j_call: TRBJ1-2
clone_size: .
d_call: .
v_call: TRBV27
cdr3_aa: CASSLRGDDGYTF
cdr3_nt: TGTGCCAGCAGTTTAAGGGGGGACGATGGCTACACCTTC

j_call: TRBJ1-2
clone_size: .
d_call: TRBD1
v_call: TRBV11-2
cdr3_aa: CASSFGTGVGYTF
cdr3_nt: TGTGCCAGCAGCTTCGGGACAGGGGTCGGCTACACCTTC

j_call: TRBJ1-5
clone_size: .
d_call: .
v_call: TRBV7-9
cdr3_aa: CASSLNNQPQHF
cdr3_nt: TGTGCCAGCAGCTTAAATAATCAGCCCCAGCATTTT